A single sample is the source of the 8 T cell receptor beta chains below, sequenced in a study of regulatory T cells in long-lasting Graves disease (dated by TCRdb to about 2021). In the paper's terms, the time point label means: newly diagnosed GD, antithyroid drugs for less than 3 months. RNA was extracted from PBMCs in TRIzol for both TCR sequencing and RNA sequencing. The library was made by multiplex PCR. Sequencing used an Illumina HiSeq 4000. TCR beta libraries were built with iRepertoire HTBI primers and Arm-PCR amplification of CDR3 regions. The public reads were run again by TCRdb, first through fastp at Q25 and then through MiXCR, and only productive beta chains were kept. For every CDR3 protein sequence, its rows merge into one entry that carries the most common genes and DNA. The sample profile shows some 330,000 distinct CDR3 sequences; roughly 10% of them were found once. Approximately 17% of the sample goes to the ten largest clones.

The same sample was also used in a study of T cells in Graves' hyperthyroidism and ophthalmopathy.

The source material was peripheral blood mononuclear cells (PBMCs), sampled at new diagnosis, from a patient treated with antithyroid drugs. The source of these receptors is a woman younger than 35 with Graves disease. Donor details come from another sample of the same person, matched by shared clones.

This clonotype was seen many times. The chain is built from TRBV11-2 and TRBJ2-7, with D perhaps TRBD1 or TRBD2 (5 bases each). This CDR3 has 14 amino acids. The V gene lost 5 bases and the J gene lost 3 bases, with 14 bases spanning the gap. CDR1 and CDR2 (germline): SGHAT, FQNNGV. The CDR3 spells CASSQSGTYYEQYF. The DNA of the CDR3 is TGTGCCAGCAGCCAGTCCGGGACCTACTACGAGCAGTACTTC.

Ten or more counts support this clonotype. The V gene is TRBV7-9, the J gene TRBJ2-1; TRBD1 aligns across 9 bases. The germline gives CDR1 SEHNR, CDR2 FQNEAQ (reference sequence). V shed 4 bases, J shed 6 bases, and the junction held 4 bases outside the gene matches. The CDR3 has 14 residues. CDR3 protein: CASSYGQGINEQFF. CDR3 sequence (DNA): TGTGCCAGCAGCTACGGACAGGGGATCAATGAGCAGTTCTTC.

A few counts support this clonotype. The chain couples TRBV29-1 to TRBJ2-1, with a tentative D call TRBD2 (6 bases). The CDR3 spans 14 residues. The ends were cut back, 7 bases at V and 6 bases at J, with 19 bases in the middle. The germline gives CDR1 SQVTM, CDR2 ANQGSEA. In nucleotides, the CDR3 is TGCAGCGCCTGTCTCAGGGCGGGGCGCAATGAGCAGTTCTTC. It codes for CSACLRAGRNEQFF.

This clonotype came up many times. The chain joins TRBV3-1 to TRBJ2-1; D possibly corresponds to TRBD2 (6 bases). Between the trimmed V and J ends, which lost 6 bases and 6 bases, there was a span of 9 bases. The CDR3 sequence is 12 residues long. From germline, CDR1 is LGHDT and CDR2 YNNKEL (reference sequence). CDR3 in DNA: TGTGCCAGCAGACAGACTAGCAATGAGCAGTTCTTC. This translates into CASRQTSNEQFF.

This clonotype was recorded at least ten times. V usage is TRBV12-3 or TRBV12-4 and J usage is TRBJ1-1, with D possibly TRBD1 on 6 matching bases. This CDR3 comprises 13 residues. V lost 3 bases, J lost 7 bases, and 12 bases lay in between. CDR3 region: CASSLAGGDEAFF. CDR3 coding DNA: TGTGCCAGCAGTTTGGCGGGGGGCGATGAAGCTTTCTTT.

The CDR3 coding sequence is TGTGCCAGCAGCTCCCCCCTCGGGGCAACTAATGAAAAACTGTTTTTT. Translated: CASSSPLGATNEKLFF. The genes are TRBV7-9 and TRBJ1-4; D is unresolved. Germline CDR1 and CDR2: SEHNR and FQNEAQ (reference sequence). V lost 4 bases and J 0 bases, leaving 12 bases between the germline ends. The CDR3 extends over 16 amino acids. Filled out from reference TRBV7-9 and TRBJ1-4, the complete variable domain reads DTGVSQNPRHKITKRGQNVTFRCDPISEHNRLYWYRQTLGQGPEFLTYFQNEAQLEKSRLLSDRFSAERPKGSFSTLEIQRTEQGDSAMYLCASSSPLGATNEKLFFGSGTQLSVL.

This clonotype came up many times. The chain uses TRBV6-2 or TRBV6-3 and TRBJ1-5, with TRBD1 as a possible D gene (6 bases). Germline CDR1 MNHEY, CDR2 SVGEGT. There are 17 residues in the CDR3. Between the trimmed V and J ends, which lost 0 bases and 1 base, there was a span of 13 bases. The CDR3 DNA is TGTGCCAGCAGTTACTCTCTGGACAGTGACAGCAATCAGCCCCAGCATTTT. Translation: CASSYSLDSDSNQPQHF.

This clonotype was seen repeatedly, ten times or more. This rearrangement joins TRBV7-2 to TRBJ2-7; tentative D call: TRBD2 (5 bases). Trimming shortened V by 5 bases and J by 6 bases, and 8 bases separated the two germline ends. The germline V gene encodes CDR1 SGHTA and CDR2 FQGNSA. The CDR3 is 11 residues long. This CDR3 reads CASSGGREQYV. The CDR3 bases are TGTGCCAGCAGCGGAGGCCGCGAGCAGTACGTC.